Each of the 27 T cell receptor beta chains below was sequenced from the same sample in a study of blood T cells in healthy people across ages. PCR was performed a second time for roughly 7 to 12 cycles using a sample-barcoded 5' primer and a J-beta primer mix. MiXCR, applied by TCRdb to the 5' RACE reads, yields one record per CDR3 protein. The table includes some 760,000 distinct CDR3 sequences, 25% detected once. The data also belong to a second study, concerning T cells of mothers and their children.

The sample taken for sequencing was blood. The receptors stem from a boy between 10 and 17 years old in good health.

Note on this clonotype: A much larger clone lies one base from this, so it may be a read error. The chain couples TRBV29-1 to TRBJ2-2, with no clear D. Germline CDR1 SQVTM, CDR2 ANQGSEA. The CDR3 consists of 12 residues. V was cut by 4 bases and J by 1 base, with 4 bases left in between. In DNA form, the CDR3 reads TGCAGCGTTGCTTGGAACACCGGGGAGCTGTTTTTT. This encodes CSVAWNTGELFF.

The chain couples TRBV13 to TRBJ1-2, with 9 bases identical to TRBD1. CDR3 length: 15 residues. The V gene end was trimmed by 4 bases and the J gene end by 0 bases; junction bases not matched to a gene: 3. Germline assignment: CDR1 PRHDT and CDR2 FYEKMQ (reference sequence). The CDR3: CASSSRTGANYGYTF. The CDR3 DNA reads TGTGCCAGCAGCTCACGGACAGGGGCTAACTATGGCTACACCTTC. Full variable domain (missing parts from reference TRBV13 and TRBJ1-2): AAGVIQSPRHLIKEKRETATLKCYPIPRHDTVYWYQQGPGQDPQFLISFYEKMQSDKGSIPDRFSAQQFSDYHSELNMSSLELGDSALYFCASSSRTGANYGYTFGSGTRLTVV.

The chain uses TRBV7-2 and TRBJ2-7; possible D gene TRBD2, 5 bases. V dropped 5 bases and J dropped 0 bases, with 14 bases sitting between them. Germline V gene data show CDR1 as SGHTA and CDR2 as FQGNSA. The CDR3 contains 15 residues. CDR3 coding DNA: TGTGCCAGCAGCCAGCCCCGGGATTTCTCCTACGAGCAGTACTTC. Protein sequence: CASSQPRDFSYEQYF.

This clonotype was detected a few times. The genes are TRBV27 and TRBJ2-2; D possibly corresponds to TRBD2 (5 bases). In germline, CDR1 is MNHEY, CDR2 SMNVEV (reference sequence). The CDR3 runs 16 residues. Trimming took off 2 bases at V and 1 base at J, with 11 bases between the two ends. The CDR3 DNA follows: TGTGCCAGCAGTTTACGGGCAGGAGGGAACACCGGGGAGCTGTTTTTT. Its protein product is CASSLRAGGNTGELFF.

This clonotype was seen only once. V usage is TRBV28 and J usage is TRBJ2-7; 8 bases map to TRBD2. The CDR3 covers 14 residues. Germline values: CDR1 MDHEN, CDR2 SYDVKM. V shed 6 bases, J shed 2 bases, and the junction held 6 bases outside the gene matches. CDR3 sequence (DNA): TGTGCCAGCAGCCCGGGGGGGTCTCCCTACGAGCAGTACTTC. It specifies CASSPGGSPYEQYF.

V and J are TRBV12-3 or TRBV12-4 and TRBJ2-5, with TRBD2 identical over 8 bases. The DNA end favors TRBJ2-1, so the J call may be wrong. The CDR3 has 16 amino acids. The CDR3 is CASGPRSSGMYNEQFF. DNA of the CDR3: TGTGCCAGCGGGCCCCGCAGTAGCGGGATGTACAATGAGCAGTTCTTC.

This clonotype was seen a few times. This chain joins TRBV12-5 and TRBJ1-2; the D is unclear. V was clipped by 1 base and J by 0 bases, with 18 bases between them. CDR1 LGHNT and CDR2 FRNRAP come from the germline V gene. The CDR3 is 18 amino acids. The CDR3 reads CASGLDREPSEANYGYTF. Written as DNA, the CDR3 is TGTGCTAGTGGTTTGGACCGGGAGCCTTCTGAAGCTAACTATGGCTACACCTTC.

The rearrangement links TRBV13 to TRBJ1-2; TRBD1 matches at 8 bases. In germline, CDR1 is PRHDT, CDR2 FYEKMQ (reference sequence). This CDR3 has 15 residues. V lost 4 bases to trimming and J lost 4 bases; unmatched junction nucleotides: 8. CDR3: CASSSRTGRSYGYTF. DNA of the CDR3: TGTGCCAGCAGCTCCCGGACAGGGCGAAGCTATGGCTACACCTTC.

This chain uses TRBV4-3 with TRBJ2-1; D unclear. The CDR3 loop spans 15 amino acids. V was shortened by 0 bases and J by 4 bases, with 10 bases between the two germline ends. Germline V gene data show CDR1 as LGHNA and CDR2 as YSLEER. CDR3 sequence reads: CASSQDSGLYNEQFF. Written as DNA, the CDR3 is TGCGCCAGCAGCCAAGATTCGGGCTTATACAATGAGCAGTTCTTC.

This clonotype was recorded a few times. This rearrangement joins TRBV7-9 to TRBJ2-3; no firm D call. The CDR3 extends over 15 amino acids. Per germline, CDR1 SEHNR and CDR2 FQNEAQ (reference sequence). V lost 6 bases to trimming and J lost 4 bases, with 17 bases between them. The CDR3: CASRIHADPADTQYF. CDR3 nucleotides: TGTGCCAGCAGGATCCATGCAGACCCCGCAGATACGCAGTATTTT.

This clonotype was seen a handful of times. The chain carries TRBV18 and TRBJ2-1; D might be TRBD2 (5 bases). Trimming left V 6 bases short and J 4 bases short, with 19 bases between. The germline V gene has CDR1 KGHSH and CDR2 LQKENI. The CDR3 has 16 amino acids. CDR3 nucleotide sequence: TGTGCCAGCTCTCGTGCTAGCACCCCGGAATACAATGAGCAGTTCTTC. Protein product: CASSRASTPEYNEQFF.

As regards this clonotype: Mismatch with germline at one junction end may stem from a read error. The gene calls are TRBV15 and TRBJ2-3; no clear D gene. CDR1 and CDR2 from the germline V gene are LNHNV and YYDKDF (reference sequence). The CDR3 sequence is 16 residues long. The CDR3 DNA is TGTGCCGCCAGCAGAGATCGGACCCGGGGCACAGATACGCAGTATTTT. Translated, it gives CAASRDRTRGTDTQYF.

The rearrangement uses TRBV6-1 and TRBJ2-5; D gene ambiguous. The end of the DNA fits TRBJ2-7 better, so the J call may be wrong. This CDR3 comprises 14 residues. Germline V lookup: CDR1 MNHNS, CDR2 SASEGT. CDR3 region: CASSESGLNAEQYF. In DNA form, the CDR3 reads TGTGCCAGCAGTGAATCAGGTCTCAACGCCGAGCAGTACTTC.

This clonotype was detected a few times. V is TRBV5-1 and J is TRBJ2-1; 16 bases are shared with TRBD2. There are 17 residues in the CDR3. J was trimmed by 7 bases and V by 3 bases; bases with no gene match: 7. Germline values: CDR1 SGHRS, CDR2 YFSETQ. The CDR3 here is CASSYGTSGRVYNEQFF. The CDR3 DNA reads TGCGCCAGCAGCTATGGGACTAGCGGGAGGGTCTATAATGAGCAGTTCTTC.

This chain connects TRBV29-1 to TRBJ1-1, with 7 bases aligning to TRBD1. This CDR3 comprises 14 residues. Germline CDR1 reads SQVTM; CDR2 reads ANQGSEA. The ends lost 2 bases at V and 4 bases at J; junction bases unmatched: 7. In DNA, the CDR3 is TGCAGCGTTGAAAGACAGGGCTGGGCCACTGAAGCTTTCTTT. Translating it yields CSVERQGWATEAFF.

The chain has TRBV11-1 and TRBJ2-3; D ambiguous. Germline CDR1 SGHAT, CDR2 FQDESV (reference sequence). This CDR3 is built from 15 residues. Deletions cut 5 bases from V and 3 bases from J, with 15 bases between. This CDR3 is CASSISSRRTDTQYF. CDR3 bases: TGTGCCAGCAGCATTTCCTCCCGGAGAACAGATACGCAGTATTTT.

This clonotype was observed at least ten times. The junction and the germline gene differ at one end; a read error may be behind it. V and J are TRBV5-1 and TRBJ2-1, with D perhaps given as TRBD1 or TRBD2 (5 bases each). The CDR3 covers 15 residues. From germline, CDR1 is SGHRS and CDR2 YFSETQ. The CDR3 is CASSLGTSSYNEQFF. CDR3 coding DNA: TGTGCCAGCAGTTTAGGGACGAGCTCCTACAATGAGCAGTTCTTC.

This clonotype was seen more than once but under ten times. The V call is TRBV7-2, the J call TRBJ2-5; tentatively, D is TRBD2 (6 bases). Trimming left V 1 base short and J 4 bases short, with 13 bases between. Looked up from germline, CDR1 is SGHTA and CDR2 is FQGNSA. The CDR3 extends over 15 amino acids. Here the CDR3 reads CASSLGLEGAETQYF. The CDR3 DNA reads TGTGCCAGCAGCTTAGGACTAGAAGGGGCAGAGACCCAGTACTTC.

In this sample, this clonotype turned up a few times. V usage is TRBV6-2 or TRBV6-3 and J usage is TRBJ2-1; 13 bases match TRBD2. The CDR3 contains 14 residues. J was trimmed by 15 bases and V by 6 bases; bases with no gene match: 11. CDR1 is MNHEY, CDR2 SVGEGT, per germline. The CDR3 DNA reads as TGTGCCAGCAGCTACACTAGCGGGAGGGCCCGAGGGTTCTTC. It encodes CASSYTSGRARGFF.

A few counts support this clonotype. The gene calls are TRBV10-3 and TRBJ2-5; possible D gene TRBD2, 7 bases. The V gene lost 11 bases and the J gene lost 7 bases, with 29 bases spanning the gap. This CDR3 has 16 residues. Germline values: CDR1 ENHRY, CDR2 SYGVKD. Here the CDR3 reads CAPGDEQREGMGTQYF. The CDR3, as DNA: TGTGCCCCAGGGGACGAGCAGCGGGAAGGGATGGGGACCCAGTACTTC.

The chain recombines TRBV6-2 or TRBV6-3 with TRBJ2-4; D is possibly TRBD1 (6 bases). Germline V CDR1 and CDR2: MNHEY, SVGEGT. Trimming pared 6 bases from V and 7 bases from J, leaving 16 bases between. The CDR3 is 14 amino acids. DNA of the CDR3: TGTGCCAGCAGGGCAACAGGGATAGGGAACATTCAGTACTTC. Translated, it gives CASRATGIGNIQYF.

The CDR3 bases are TGTGCCAGCGCGAACAGGGTCCAAGAGACCCAGTACTTC. Encoded protein: CASANRVQETQYF. V and J are TRBV28 and TRBJ2-5, with D possibly matching TRBD1 (6 bases). V lost 8 bases and J 1 base, leaving 11 bases between the germline ends. This CDR3 contains 13 residues. Germline loops: CDR1 MDHEN, CDR2 SYDVKM. Drawing the rest from reference TRBV28 and TRBJ2-5, the complete variable domain is DVKVTQSSRYLVKRTGEKVFLECVQDMDHENMFWYRQDPGLGLRLIYFSYDVKMKEKGDIPEGYSVSREKKERFSLILESASTNQTSMYLCASANRVQETQYFGPGTRLLVL.

This clonotype was counted between two and nine times. The gene calls are TRBV4-2 and TRBJ2-3; TRBD1 matches 10 bases. The V segment lost 1 base and the J segment 5 bases; nucleotides outside the gene matches: 12. CDR1 is LGHNA and CDR2 is YNFKEQ in the germline V gene. The CDR3 sequence is 18 residues long. As DNA, the CDR3 is TGTGCCAGCAGCCAAGGGGTAGAGACAGGGGGCGCGAGAGATACGCAGTATTTT. Its translation: CASSQGVETGGARDTQYF.

The chain recombines TRBV6-2 or TRBV6-3 with TRBJ2-7; TRBD1 matches at 8 bases. Germline CDR1 MNHEY, CDR2 SVGEGT. This CDR3 has 15 amino acids. V lost 2 bases and J lost 7; bases outside the gene matches: 10. CDR3 loop: CASSYGEGTGREQYF. In DNA form, the CDR3 reads TGTGCCAGCAGTTACGGGGAAGGGACAGGTCGGGAGCAGTACTTC.

This chain joins TRBV4-2 and TRBJ2-5; 7 bases are a match to TRBD1. The tail of the sequence fits TRBJ2-7 better, so the J call may be wrong. This CDR3 has 16 residues. Per germline, CDR1 LGHNA and CDR2 YNFKEQ. The CDR3 DNA sequence: TGTGCCAGCAGCCCGACGGACAGGACCCTCACCTACGAGCAGTACTTC. As protein: CASSPTDRTLTYEQYF.

This chain connects TRBV29-1 to TRBJ1-1, with D uncertain. V was shortened by 2 bases and J by 1 base, with 5 bases between the two germline ends. Germline CDR1 is SQVTM and CDR2 is ANQGSEA. This CDR3 has 12 amino acids. The CDR3 region has the DNA TGCAGCGTTGAATGGGGGAACACTGAAGCTTTCTTT. Translating it yields CSVEWGNTEAFF. The variable domain in full, with the rest retrieved from reference TRBV29-1 and TRBJ1-1, is SAVISQKPSRDICQRGTSLTIQCQVDSQVTMMFWYRQQPGQSLTLIATANQGSEATYESGFVIDKFPISRPNLTFSTLTVSNMSPEDSSIYLCSVEWGNTEAFFGQGTRLTVV.

CDR3 bases: TGCAGCGTCGCCCCAGGGCTATTCTACAATGAGCAGTTCTTC. It is translated as CSVAPGLFYNEQFF. V usage is TRBV29-1 and J usage is TRBJ2-1, with D possibly being TRBD1 (5 bases). With 6 bases removed from V and 3 bases from J, the gap between germline ends came to 15 bases. This CDR3 is built from 14 residues. CDR1 and CDR2 from the germline V gene are SQVTM and ANQGSEA.